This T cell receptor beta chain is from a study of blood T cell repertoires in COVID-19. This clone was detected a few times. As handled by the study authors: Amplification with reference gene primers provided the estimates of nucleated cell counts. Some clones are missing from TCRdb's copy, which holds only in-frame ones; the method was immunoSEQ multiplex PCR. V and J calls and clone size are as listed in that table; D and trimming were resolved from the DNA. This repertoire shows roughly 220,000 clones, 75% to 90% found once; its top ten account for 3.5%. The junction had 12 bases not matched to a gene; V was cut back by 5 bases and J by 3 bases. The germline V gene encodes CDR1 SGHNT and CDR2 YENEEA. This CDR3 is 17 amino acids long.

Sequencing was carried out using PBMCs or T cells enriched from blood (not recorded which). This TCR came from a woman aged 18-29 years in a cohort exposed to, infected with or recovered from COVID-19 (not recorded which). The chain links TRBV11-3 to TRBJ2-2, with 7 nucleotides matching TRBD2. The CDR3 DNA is TGTGCCAGCAGCCCCGGGGGGTGGGGCGCGGACACCGGGGAGCTGTTTTTT. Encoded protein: CASSPGGWGADTGELFF.